The 23 T cell receptor beta chains in this list originate from one sample, sequenced in a study of T cell repertoires in cytomegalovirus infection. TCRdb itself ran the reads through MiXCR, one entry per CDR3 protein. The table includes 650,000 to 850,000 distinct CDR3 sequences, about 27% detected once. The antigens these receptors bind are not known. This specimen consisted of cultured CD8+ T cells from PBMCs, obtained from culture after CMV antigen stimulation. These receptors originate from a human donor in good health (CMV status not recorded). Some clones in this sample may be carry-over from other donors' samples.

The chain couples TRBV29-1 to TRBJ2-1; TRBD2 matches 15 bases. Per germline, CDR1 SQVTM and CDR2 ANQGSEA. The junction had 7 bases not matched to a gene; V was cut back by 0 bases and J by 7 bases. The CDR3 is 17 residues long. DNA for the CDR3: TGCAGCGTTGAAGATCCCCGGACTAGCGGGGGGGGGAATGAGCAGTTCTTC. Amino acids: CSVEDPRTSGGGNEQFF.

The chain carries TRBV5-6 and TRBJ1-5; D is unclear. Germline V lookup: CDR1 SGHDT, CDR2 YYEEEE. The V end lost 7 bases, the J end lost 2 bases, and 10 bases lay between the germline ends. This CDR3 region has 13 residues. The CDR3 coding sequence is TGTGCCAGCCATTTCGGGGGCAATCAGCCCCAGCATTTT. Amino acids: CASHFGGNQPQHF.

This clonotype was seen at least ten times. The V gene is TRBV12-3 or TRBV12-4, the J gene TRBJ1-1; D gene unclear. Trimming removed 4 bases from V and 3 bases from J, with 18 bases in between. CDR3 length equals 16 residues. The CDR3 spells CASSYLNLMGDTEAFF. The CDR3, as DNA: TGTGCCAGCAGTTACCTAAACCTCATGGGAGACACTGAAGCTTTCTTT.

The J gene is TRBJ2-1, the V gene TRBV4-1; 9 bases line up with TRBD2. Germline assignment: CDR1 MGHRA and CDR2 YSYEKL. This CDR3 has 16 amino acids. V dropped 1 base and J dropped 4; count of bases not matched to a gene: 5. The CDR3 reads CASSQGLAVKYNEQFF. As DNA, the CDR3 is TGCGCCAGCAGCCAAGGACTAGCGGTTAAATACAATGAGCAGTTCTTC.

This chain links TRBV29-1 with TRBJ2-7; 9 positions agree with TRBD2. The CDR3 sequence is 14 residues long. After removal of 6 bases from V and 0 bases from J, the junction contained 6 bases not matched to a gene. CDR1 is SQVTM, CDR2 ANQGSEA, per germline. The CDR3 region is CSVTAGGISYEQYF. CDR3 bases: TGCAGCGTCACAGCGGGGGGAATCTCCTACGAGCAGTACTTC.

The gene calls are TRBV29-1 and TRBJ1-1; D gene ambiguous. Trimming took off 1 base at V and 1 base at J, with 7 bases between the two ends. The CDR3 covers 13 residues. CDR1 SQVTM and CDR2 ANQGSEA come from the germline V gene. CDR3 nucleotides: TGCAGCGTTGAAGGACCTACGAACACTGAAGCTTTCTTT. Translated, it gives CSVEGPTNTEAFF.

This clonotype was seen only once. A much larger clone lies a single base off, so this may be a read error. The CDR3 loop reads CDSSLAAGVPDQETQYF. The CDR3 DNA sequence: TGTGACAGCAGCTTAGCGGCGGGGGTCCCAGATCAAGAGACCCAGTACTTC. V is TRBV7-2 and J is TRBJ2-5, with TRBD2 matching over 7 bases. Germline V gene lookup returns CDR1 SGHTA and CDR2 FQGNSA. This CDR3 has 17 residues.

This clonotype was detected a few times. The chain couples TRBV20-1 to TRBJ2-1; TRBD2 matches at 8 bases. V shed 3 bases, J shed 2 bases, and the junction held 6 bases outside the gene matches. The CDR3 loop spans 15 amino acids. Germline loops: CDR1 DFQATT, CDR2 SNEGSKA (reference sequence). CDR3 region: CSARGAGEPYNEQFF. In DNA form, the CDR3 reads TGCAGTGCTAGGGGAGCGGGGGAACCCTACAATGAGCAGTTCTTC.

This clonotype was recorded many times. V usage is TRBV7-6 and J usage is TRBJ1-5; TRBD1 matches at 8 bases. V trimming: 4 bases; J trimming: 5 bases; junction bases outside the gene matches: 7. The CDR3 totals 15 residues. CDR1 SGHVS and CDR2 FNYEAQ come from the germline V gene. DNA of the CDR3: TGTGCCAGCAGCTATGGACAGGGTGCCGATCAGCCCCAGCATTTT. The encoded protein is CASSYGQGADQPQHF. The full variable domain, its missing parts supplied by reference TRBV7-6 and TRBJ1-5, is GAGVSQSPRYKVTKRGQDVALRCDPISGHVSLYWYRQALGQGPEFLTYFNYEAQQDKSGLPNDRFSAERPEGSISTLTIQRTEQRDSAMYRCASSYGQGADQPQHFGDGTRLSIL.

This sequence joins TRBV28 and TRBJ2-3; weak D call: TRBD1 (6 bases). V shed 7 bases and J shed 5 bases, with 22 bases lying between them. The CDR3 contains 16 residues. The germline gives CDR1 MDHEN, CDR2 SYDVKM. The CDR3 DNA reads TGTGCCAGCACTTCAGGTTCAGGGGCCGAGGTAGATACGCAGTATTTT. It encodes CASTSGSGAEVDTQYF. The variable domain in full, completed from reference TRBV28 and TRBJ2-3, reads DVKVTQSSRYLVKRTGEKVFLECVQDMDHENMFWYRQDPGLGLRLIYFSYDVKMKEKGDIPEGYSVSREKKERFSLILESASTNQTSMYLCASTSGSGAEVDTQYFGPGTRLTVL.

This clonotype showed up just a few times. The V call is TRBV12-3 or TRBV12-4, the J call TRBJ1-1, with TRBD1 as a possible D gene (5 bases). The germline V and J ends were trimmed by 5 bases and 8 bases, with 12 bases remaining between them. The CDR3 runs 12 residues. Here the CDR3 reads CASSDQGNEAFF. CDR3 bases: TGTGCCAGCAGTGACCAGGGAAACGAAGCTTTCTTT.

This chain joins TRBV7-3 and TRBJ2-7, with 10 positions matching TRBD1. The CDR3 has 17 residues. The V and J ends lost 5 bases and 7 bases, in that order; junction bases with no gene match: 17. Germline values: CDR1 SGHTA, CDR2 FQGTGA. CDR3 protein: CASSPPAGQGTRGEQYV. In DNA, the CDR3 is TGTGCCAGCAGCCCCCCGGCGGGACAGGGGACTCGGGGTGAGCAGTACGTC.

The chain is built from TRBV4-1 and TRBJ1-5, with D unresolved. CDR1 and CDR2 from the germline V gene are MGHRA and YSYEKL. The CDR3 extends over 15 amino acids. V gave up 2 bases and J gave up 2 bases, with 10 bases separating them. The CDR3, as DNA: TGCGCCAGCAGCCAAAATATGCGTGGCAATCAGCCCCAGCATTTT. The encoded protein is CASSQNMRGNQPQHF.

This clonotype was observed a handful of times. The chain links TRBV12-5 to TRBJ2-2; possibly TRBD1 for D (5 bases). The V end was cut by 1 base, the J end by 3 bases, with 15 bases between. Per the germline V gene, CDR1 is LGHNT and CDR2 is FRNRAP. The CDR3 has 17 amino acids. Here the CDR3 DNA reads TGTGCTAGTGGTTTGGGATCGACAGAACCTCACACCGGGGAGCTGTTTTTT. Translation gives CASGLGSTEPHTGELFF. Looking up the rest from reference TRBV12-5 and TRBJ2-2 gives the full variable domain: DARVTQTPRHKVTEMGQEVTMRCQPILGHNTVFWYRQTMMQGLELLAYFRNRAPLDDSGMPKDRFSAEMPDATLATLKIQPSEPRDSAVYFCASGLGSTEPHTGELFFGEGSRLTVL.

This clonotype has a handful of counts. The V gene is TRBV6-5, the J gene TRBJ1-5, with TRBD1 matching over 9 bases. Trimming removed 6 bases from V and 5 bases from J; junction bases left unmatched: 8. The CDR3 runs to 15 residues. CDR1 MNHEY and CDR2 SVGAGI come from the germline V gene. In nucleotides, the CDR3 is TGTGCCAGCAGCAAATGGACAGGGGATTATCAGCCCCAGCATTTT. This translates into CASSKWTGDYQPQHF.

The gene calls are TRBV28 and TRBJ2-5, with TRBD2 matching over 10 bases. Losses at the gene ends were 7 bases for V and 5 bases for J; bases not matched to a gene: 7. Germline V lookup: CDR1 MDHEN, CDR2 SYDVKM. The CDR3 loop spans 14 amino acids. This CDR3 reads CASIGLLAGETQYF. The CDR3, as DNA: TGTGCCAGCATCGGGTTACTAGCGGGGGAGACCCAGTACTTC.

This clonotype was observed a single time. The chain combines TRBV4-1 with TRBJ2-5; 8 bases map to TRBD1. This CDR3 has 14 amino acids. Losses at the gene ends were 4 bases for V and 3 bases for J; bases not matched to a gene: 4. Looked up from germline, CDR1 is MGHRA and CDR2 is YSYEKL. CDR3 DNA: TGCGCCAGCAGCCGCCTACAGGGGGAAGAGACCCAGTACTTC. Translating gives CASSRLQGEETQYF.

This clonotype has just a few counts. For the CDR3, the DNA is TGTGCCAGTTCCCTCAGGGACGGAACCTACGAGCAGTACTTC. Protein product: CASSLRDGTYEQYF. The chain links TRBV19 to TRBJ2-7; D might be TRBD1 or TRBD2, each matching 5 bases. Germline V gives CDR1 LNHDA, CDR2 SQIVND (reference sequence). V shed 8 bases and J shed 2 bases, with 16 bases lying between them. This CDR3 comprises 14 residues.

This clonotype was detected ten times or more. The rearrangement uses TRBV6-1 and TRBJ1-6; 8 bases agree with TRBD1. The germline V gene encodes CDR1 MNHNS and CDR2 SASEGT. CDR3 length: 15 residues. V lost 5 bases to trimming and J lost 7 bases; unmatched junction nucleotides: 7. This CDR3 reads CASSTSGTGNSPLHF. CDR3 DNA: TGTGCCAGCAGTACCTCCGGGACAGGCAATTCACCCCTCCACTTT.

This clonotype was counted only a few times. The chain uses TRBV4-1 and TRBJ2-7; 7 bases agree with TRBD1. Germline CDR1 MGHRA, CDR2 YSYEKL. V shed 1 base, J shed 2 bases, and the junction held 8 bases outside the gene matches. The length of the CDR3 is 16 residues. CDR3: CASSQAPGRGTYEQYV. CDR3 DNA: TGCGCCAGCAGCCAAGCTCCGGGCAGGGGGACCTACGAGCAGTACGTC.

The chain carries TRBV6-1 and TRBJ2-2, with 8 bases that match TRBD1. There are 15 residues in the CDR3. Trimming at V came to 5 bases and at J to 6 bases, leaving 8 bases not matched to a gene. The V gene's germline CDR1 is MNHNS and CDR2 SASEGT. For the CDR3, the DNA is TGTGCCAGCAGTCACCCGGGACAGGCCCCCGGGGAGCTGTTTTTT. Translating gives CASSHPGQAPGELFF.

There are many counts of this clonotype. The V and J genes are TRBV11-2 and TRBJ2-7, with 7 bases matching TRBD1. V trimming: 6 bases; J trimming: 3 bases; junction bases outside the gene matches: 5. Germline V gene lookup returns CDR1 SGHAT and CDR2 FQNNGV. The CDR3 has 13 residues. CDR3 sequence (DNA): TGTGCCAGCAGTCCCGGGACAGACTACGAGCAGTACTTC. It yields the protein CASSPGTDYEQYF.

The chain combines TRBV19 with TRBJ2-1, with D perhaps assigned TRBD1 or TRBD2 (5 bases each). The V end lost 9 bases, the J end lost 2 bases, and 23 bases lay between the germline ends. CDR1 and CDR2 from the germline V gene are LNHDA and SQIVND (reference sequence). The CDR3 spans 17 residues. In nucleotides, the CDR3 is TGTGCCAGCCGCGGAGGCCAGGGACCGACAGCCTACAATGAGCAGTTCTTC. Its translation is CASRGGQGPTAYNEQFF.